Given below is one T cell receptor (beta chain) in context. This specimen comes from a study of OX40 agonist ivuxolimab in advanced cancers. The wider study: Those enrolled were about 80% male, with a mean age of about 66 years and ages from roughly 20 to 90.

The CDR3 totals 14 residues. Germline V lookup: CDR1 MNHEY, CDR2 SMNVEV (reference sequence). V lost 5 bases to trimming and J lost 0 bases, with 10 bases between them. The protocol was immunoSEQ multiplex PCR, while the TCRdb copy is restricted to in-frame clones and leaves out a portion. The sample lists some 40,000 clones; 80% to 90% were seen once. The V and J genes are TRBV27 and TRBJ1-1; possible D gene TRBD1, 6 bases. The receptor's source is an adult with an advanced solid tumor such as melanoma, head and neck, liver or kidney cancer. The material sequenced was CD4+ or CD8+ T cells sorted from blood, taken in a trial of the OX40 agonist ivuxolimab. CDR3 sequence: CASSTTGMNTEAFF. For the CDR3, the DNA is TGTGCCAGCAGTACCACAGGGATGAACACTGAAGCTTTCTTT.